A selection of T cell receptor beta chains follows, all from one sample in a study of control samples from healthy donors and cancer patients. Measured with immunoSEQ multiplex PCR; TCRdb has only the in-frame clones, and not every one. Altogether 150,000 to 180,000 clones are present, 94% being singletons, with the ten largest covering approximately 6%. The material sequenced was blood. The receptor set was obtained from a man aged 35 to 55 in good health. CDR3s leave out the opening cysteine and the closing phenylalanine or tryptophan. The order of the fields is J gene, V gene, CDR3 protein.

J: TRBJ2-3
V: TRBV9
CDR3: ASSAGTGLTDTQY

J: TRBJ2-4
V: TRBV14
CDR3: ASSQVSGGKNIQY

J: TRBJ2-2
V: TRBV24-1
CDR3: ATSDSGTGVTGELF

J: TRBJ1-6
V: TRBV18
CDR3: ASSPSLPGNSPLH

J: TRBJ1-1
V: TRBV5-1
CDR3: ASSGTLNTEAF

J: TRBJ1-6
V: TRBV28
CDR3: ASSTRGVFQGVYDSPLH

J: TRBJ2-7
V: TRBV5-8
CDR3: ASSDYSGSGSYEQY

J: TRBJ1-6
V: TRBV3-1/TRBV3-2
CDR3: ASTQGASSLH

J: TRBJ2-3
V: TRBV5-4
CDR3: ASSVTGGGRDTQY

J: TRBJ1-2
V: TRBV9
CDR3: ASTSGQNYGYT

J: TRBJ2-7
V: TRBV27
CDR3: ASSITGSHEQY

J: TRBJ2-7
V: TRBV18
CDR3: ASSPNSYEQY

J: TRBJ2-6
V: TRBV7-9
CDR3: ASSLSWGAGANVLT

J: TRBJ1-4
V: TRBV7-9
CDR3: ASGGGGRVNEKLF

J: TRBJ2-1
V: TRBV5-4
CDR3: ASSFTTGQGWDEQF

J: TRBJ2-2
V: TRBV2
CDR3: AGNRDTNGELF

J: TRBJ1-5
V: TRBV19
CDR3: ASTGDRGGGQPQH

J: TRBJ2-1
V: TRBV18
CDR3: ASSPDPDRGRF

J: TRBJ2-2
V: TRBV19
CDR3: ASSIGLPVTGELF

J: TRBJ1-1
V: TRBV7-2
CDR3: ASSFQGTNTEAF

J: TRBJ2-3
V: TRBV11-2
CDR3: ASSLGLAGALRY

J: TRBJ1-2
V: TRBV21-1
CDR3: ASSNPGTPNYGYT

J: TRBJ1-2
V: TRBV9
CDR3: ASSVYRNYGYT

J: TRBJ1-5
V: TRBV11-2
CDR3: ASQTENQPQH

J: TRBJ1-3
V: TRBV7-2
CDR3: ASSSPGASGNTIY

J: TRBJ2-7
V: TRBV19
CDR3: ASSMGVWGEQY

J: TRBJ1-2
V: TRBV6-2/TRBV6-3
CDR3: ASSPGSYGYT

J: TRBJ1-6
V: TRBV28
CDR3: ASFRQKYSPLH

J: TRBJ2-3
V: TRBV11-2
CDR3: ASSLYSGLGTDTQY

J: TRBJ2-1
V: TRBV5-1
CDR3: ASSISGGSYNEQF

J: TRBJ1-5
V: TRBV27
CDR3: ASRYRGNQPQH

J: TRBJ2-5
V: TRBV6-1
CDR3: ASSEVSGGTQY

J: TRBJ1-2
V: TRBV5-1
CDR3: ASSWIRGRGNGYT

J: TRBJ1-2
V: TRBV27
CDR3: ASSKPGPGGYT

J: TRBJ1-2
V: TRBV29-1
CDR3: SVDRRAPNYGYT

J: TRBJ1-1
V: TRBV9
CDR3: ASSVALTTEAF

J: TRBJ1-6
V: TRBV9
CDR3: ASSQGASMGNSPLH

J: TRBJ2-7
V: TRBV7-8
CDR3: ASSPGRRGRLYEQY

J: TRBJ1-1
V: TRBV7-8
CDR3: ASSLGQRGAGTGNTEAF

J: TRBJ1-5
V: TRBV2
CDR3: ASRAPGRREQPQH

J: TRBJ1-2
V: TRBV6-6
CDR3: ASTYPPT

J: TRBJ1-1
V: TRBV5-1
CDR3: ASSLGTTEAF

J: TRBJ2-1
V: TRBV7-3
CDR3: ASSLTGRVEQF

J: TRBJ1-3
V: TRBV9
CDR3: ASSAHLGTGESAGNTIY

J: TRBJ1-5
V: TRBV24-1
CDR3: ATSDKGQAYSNQPQH